Below are 26 T cell receptor beta chains sequenced from a single sample in a study of cytomegalovirus exposure and HLA in healthy donors. The PCR made use of 60 Vbeta and 13 Jbeta primers. Data came from immunoSEQ multiplex PCR; TCRdb stores just in-frame clones and leaves some out. Of some 140,000 clones listed, roughly three quarters are singletons. Material for sequencing was PBMCs. The receptors shown here come from a man younger than 45 in good health and CMV-seropositive.

The chain employs TRBV5-1 and TRBJ2-2; the match to TRBD2 covers 9 bases. V lost 0 bases and J lost 5; bases outside the gene matches: 8. Germline V gene data show CDR1 as SGHRS and CDR2 as YFSETQ. The CDR3 has 17 residues. The CDR3 DNA reads as TGCGCCAGCAGCTTGGGGGTAGCGGGAGATGGTACCGGGGAGCTGTTTTTT. Protein sequence: CASSLGVAGDGTGELFF.

This clone was counted only a few times. The gene calls are TRBV27 and TRBJ2-7; tentative D call: TRBD2 (6 bases). The CDR3 runs to 13 residues. Trimming took 5 bases from V and 4 from J, leaving 12 bases between them. Germline V gene sequence: CDR1 MNHEY, CDR2 SMNVEV (reference sequence). The CDR3 here is CASSPGVRYEQYF. The CDR3 DNA reads as TGTGCCAGCAGTCCGGGGGTCCGGTACGAGCAGTACTTC.

The chain carries TRBV4-3 and TRBJ1-2, with D maybe TRBD1 (5 bases). The CDR3 is 14 residues long. Trimming took off 3 bases at V and 0 bases at J, with 8 bases between the two ends. Germline CDR1 LGHNA, CDR2 YSLEER. The CDR3, as DNA: TGCGCCAGCAGCCAGCGGGGGTCTAACTATGGCTACACCTTC. It encodes CASSQRGSNYGYTF.

This clone has a single count. This sequence joins TRBV18 and TRBJ1-6; D is uncertain. The CDR3 sequence is 13 residues long. CDR1 and CDR2 from the germline V gene are KGHSH and LQKENI. Trimming took off 7 bases at V and 10 bases at J, with 14 bases between the two ends. The chain's CDR3 is CASCADYRSPLHF. The CDR3 DNA is TGTGCCAGCTGCGCGGACTATAGGTCACCCCTCCACTTT.

The rearrangement uses TRBV6-5 and TRBJ2-3, with TRBD2 matching over 10 bases. Trimming took 6 bases from V and 2 from J; bases not matched to a gene: 5. The CDR3 is 15 residues long. Germline-derived CDR1 and CDR2 are MNHEY and SVGAGI. Written as DNA, the CDR3 is TGTGCCAGCAGCCGGACTAGCGGATACACAGATACGCAGTATTTT. It yields the protein CASSRTSGYTDTQYF.

Here the CDR3 reads CASSYYRAENYGYTF. CDR3 DNA sequence: TGTGCCAGCAGTTACTACAGGGCAGAAAACTATGGCTACACCTTC. V usage is TRBV6-6 and J usage is TRBJ1-2; tentatively, D is TRBD1 (6 bases). The CDR3 is made up of 15 amino acids. V was pared by 1 base and J by 2 bases, with 11 bases between. Germline V CDR1 and CDR2: MNHNY, SVGAGI (reference sequence).

The CDR3 DNA sequence: TGTGCCAGCAACCGAGGCACCGGGGAGCTGTTTTTT. It codes for CASNRGTGELFF. The chain joins TRBV25-1 to TRBJ2-2, with unresolved D. Germline CDR1 reads MGHDK; CDR2 reads SYGVNS. V was shortened by 7 bases and J by 4 bases, with 7 bases between the two germline ends. This CDR3 has 12 amino acids.

The rearrangement uses TRBV7-9 and TRBJ2-3; D may be TRBD2 (6 bases). Trimming stripped 2 bases from V and 7 bases from J, with 16 bases between. Germline V lookup: CDR1 SEHNR, CDR2 FQNEAQ (reference sequence). The CDR3 runs to 15 residues. The CDR3 DNA reads as TGTGCCAGCAGCTTAACGGCGGGGACCCGGAATACGCAGTATTTT. Protein sequence: CASSLTAGTRNTQYF.

The rearrangement uses TRBV10-3 and TRBJ2-7; tentative D call: TRBD2 (6 bases). Between the trimmed V and J ends, which lost 2 bases and 5 bases, there was a span of 19 bases. CDR3 length equals 16 residues. CDR1 ENHRY and CDR2 SYGVKD come from the germline V gene. The CDR3 DNA is TGTGCCATCAGTGAGACCCAACTAGCCACTGAGGACGAGCAGTACTTC. It specifies CAISETQLATEDEQYF.

The chain uses TRBV6-1 and TRBJ1-2; weak D call: TRBD1 (5 bases). Germline lookup yields CDR1 MNHNS and CDR2 SASEGT. The CDR3 consists of 14 residues. Trimming took off 5 bases at V and 4 bases at J, with 14 bases between the two ends. Here the CDR3 reads CASSFLDSIYGYTF. The CDR3 DNA sequence: TGTGCCAGCAGTTTCCTTGACAGTATCTATGGCTACACCTTC.

The chain recombines TRBV30 with TRBJ2-2; maybe TRBD1 (6 bases). The CDR3 loop spans 12 amino acids. Germline CDR1 and CDR2: GTSNPN and SVGIG (reference sequence). Between the trimmed V and J ends, which lost 0 bases and 7 bases, there was a span of 6 bases. The CDR3 region is CAWSVGGGELFF. Here the CDR3 DNA reads TGTGCCTGGAGTGTAGGGGGCGGGGAGCTGTTTTTT. Combining the CDR3 with reference TRBV30 and TRBJ2-2 gives the whole variable domain SQTIHQWPATLVQPVGSPLSLECTVEGTSNPNLYWYRQAAGRGLQLLFYSVGIGQISSEVPQNLSASRPQDRQFILSSKKLLLSDSGFYLCAWSVGGGELFFGEGSRLTVL.

This chain uses TRBV19 with TRBJ2-2, with D maybe TRBD2 (6 bases). In germline, CDR1 is LNHDA, CDR2 SQIVND (reference sequence). The V end was cut by 4 bases, the J end by 7 bases, with 13 bases between. The length of the CDR3 is 14 residues. CDR3 residues: CASSRGTQVGELFF. The CDR3 coding sequence is TGTGCCAGTAGTAGAGGGACTCAGGTCGGGGAGCTGTTTTTT.

The chain employs TRBV27 and TRBJ2-6; 9 bases fit TRBD1. From germline, CDR1 is MNHEY and CDR2 SMNVEV (reference sequence). The CDR3 is 17 amino acids. Germline trimming cut 6 bases from V and 2 bases from J; bases unmatched to any gene: 8. The CDR3 sequence: CASSRGQGKAGANVLTF. In nucleotides, the CDR3 is TGTGCCAGCAGCCGCGGACAGGGGAAAGCTGGGGCCAACGTCCTGACTTTC.

The J gene is TRBJ1-2, the V gene TRBV27, with a tentative D call TRBD1 (5 bases). CDR1 is MNHEY, CDR2 SMNVEV, per germline (reference sequence). The CDR3 is made up of 13 amino acids. V gave up 4 bases and J gave up 3 bases, with 9 bases separating them. CDR3 DNA sequence: TGTGCCAGCAGTTCGACAGCAGACTATGGCTACACCTTC. Amino acids: CASSSTADYGYTF.

The chain carries TRBV9 and TRBJ2-7, with 11 bases identical to TRBD1. Germline trimming cut 3 bases from V and 5 bases from J; bases unmatched to any gene: 10. The CDR3 length is 16 residues. Germline-derived CDR1 and CDR2 are SGDLS and YYNGEE. The CDR3 loop is CASSAERDRGAHEQYF. For the CDR3, the DNA is TGTGCCAGCAGCGCCGAAAGGGACAGGGGGGCCCACGAGCAGTACTTC. Based on the CDR3 plus reference TRBV9 and TRBJ2-7, the full variable domain is DSGVTQTPKHLITATGQRVTLRCSPRSGDLSVYWYQQSLDQGLQFLIQYYNGEERAKGNILERFSAQQFPDLHSELNLSSLELGDSALYFCASSAERDRGAHEQYFGPGTRLTVT.

This clone has more than one count but fewer than ten. The V and J genes are TRBV10-3 and TRBJ2-5; D is perhaps TRBD2 (5 bases). The CDR3 spans 15 residues. Germline V gene lookup returns CDR1 ENHRY and CDR2 SYGVKD. Trimming left V 11 bases short and J 5 bases short, with 24 bases between. The CDR3 is CASRGSGKTRETQYF. The CDR3, as DNA: TGTGCCTCGCGAGGGTCAGGAAAAACTAGGGAGACCCAGTACTTC.

This chain uses TRBV6-6 with TRBJ2-1; maybe TRBD1 (5 bases). The germline V gene encodes CDR1 MNHNY and CDR2 SVGAGI (reference sequence). CDR3 length: 12 amino acids. V was trimmed by 0 bases and J by 8 bases, leaving 5 bases between them. The CDR3 protein is CASSYSTDEQFF. CDR3 DNA sequence: TGTGCCAGCAGTTACTCGACAGATGAGCAGTTCTTC.

The CDR3, as DNA: TGTGCCTGGAGTGTACGGGGGAATGGCTACACCTTC. Its protein product is CAWSVRGNGYTF. This chain uses TRBV30 with TRBJ1-2, with D perhaps TRBD1 (5 bases). The CDR3 covers 12 residues. Germline V lookup: CDR1 GTSNPN, CDR2 SVGIG (reference sequence). V was shortened by 0 bases and J by 6 bases, with 8 bases between the two germline ends.

The chain is built from TRBV15 and TRBJ1-2; TRBD1 might be the D (5 bases). Trimming removed 0 bases at V and 4 bases at J, with 9 bases between. CDR1 and CDR2 from the germline V gene are LNHNV and YYDKDF (reference sequence). The CDR3 is 14 residues long. Here the CDR3 reads CATSRDNTGYGYTF. The CDR3 DNA is TGTGCCACCAGCAGAGATAACACAGGCTATGGCTACACCTTC.

DNA of the CDR3: TGTGCCACCAGCCAGGGACAGGGGAACTATGGCTACACCTTC. It yields the protein CATSQGQGNYGYTF. The V gene is TRBV15, the J gene TRBJ1-2, with 10 positions matching TRBD1. CDR3 size: 14 residues. Germline CDR1 is LNHNV and CDR2 is YYDKDF (reference sequence). J lost 2 bases, V lost 5 bases, and 2 bases had no gene match.

The chain joins TRBV6-1 to TRBJ2-7, with D possibly matching TRBD2 (5 bases). Trimming took off 2 bases at V and 4 bases at J, with 33 bases between the two ends. This CDR3 comprises 21 residues. Looked up from germline, CDR1 is MNHNS and CDR2 is SASEGT. The CDR3 sequence is CASSEPSGARYRTGMMYEQYF. Here the CDR3 DNA reads TGTGCCAGCAGTGAACCGAGTGGCGCCCGATACCGGACTGGAATGATGTACGAGCAGTACTTC.

The chain employs TRBV28 and TRBJ1-1; D is unresolved. Trimming pared 5 bases from V and 1 base from J, leaving 14 bases between. The CDR3 loop spans 15 amino acids. Germline values: CDR1 MDHEN, CDR2 SYDVKM. The CDR3 nucleotides read TGTGCCAGCAGTCGGAGTGGAGGGTGGAACACTGAAGCTTTCTTT. Amino acid sequence: CASSRSGGWNTEAFF.

The rearrangement uses TRBV19 and TRBJ2-3; TRBD2 matches at 11 bases. This CDR3 has 16 residues. V was clipped by 2 bases and J by 1 base; unmatched bases: 2. The germline CDR1 and CDR2 sequences are LNHDA and SQIVND (reference sequence). CDR3 residues: CASSILAGGRTDTQYF. CDR3 in DNA: TGTGCCAGTAGTATACTAGCGGGAGGACGCACAGATACGCAGTATTTT.

This rearrangement joins TRBV5-1 to TRBJ1-2, with 11 bases aligning to TRBD1. V dropped 2 bases and J dropped 2; count of bases not matched to a gene: 2. CDR1 SGHRS and CDR2 YFSETQ come from the germline V gene. The CDR3 is 15 amino acids. The CDR3 loop reads CASSLGTGGNYGYTF. The CDR3 coding sequence is TGCGCCAGCAGCTTAGGGACAGGGGGAAACTATGGCTACACCTTC.

This clone was counted only a few times. The rearrangement uses TRBV7-9 and TRBJ2-5, with 7 positions matching TRBD1. There are 15 residues in the CDR3. Trimming cost V 5 bases and J 4 bases; bases outside gene matches: 10. Germline V lookup: CDR1 SEHNR, CDR2 FQNEAQ (reference sequence). The CDR3 spells CASSRGSGTAETQYF. In DNA form, the CDR3 reads TGTGCCAGCAGCCGCGGATCCGGGACAGCAGAGACCCAGTACTTC.

The chain couples TRBV7-3 to TRBJ2-1; 9 bases are shared with TRBD1. The germline V gene has CDR1 SGHTA and CDR2 FQGTGA. Losses at the gene ends were 3 bases for V and 3 bases for J; bases not matched to a gene: 3. CDR3 length: 15 residues. CDR3 sequence: CASSFSGQGYNEQFF. Written as DNA, the CDR3 is TGTGCCAGCAGCTTTTCGGGACAGGGCTACAATGAGCAGTTCTTC.